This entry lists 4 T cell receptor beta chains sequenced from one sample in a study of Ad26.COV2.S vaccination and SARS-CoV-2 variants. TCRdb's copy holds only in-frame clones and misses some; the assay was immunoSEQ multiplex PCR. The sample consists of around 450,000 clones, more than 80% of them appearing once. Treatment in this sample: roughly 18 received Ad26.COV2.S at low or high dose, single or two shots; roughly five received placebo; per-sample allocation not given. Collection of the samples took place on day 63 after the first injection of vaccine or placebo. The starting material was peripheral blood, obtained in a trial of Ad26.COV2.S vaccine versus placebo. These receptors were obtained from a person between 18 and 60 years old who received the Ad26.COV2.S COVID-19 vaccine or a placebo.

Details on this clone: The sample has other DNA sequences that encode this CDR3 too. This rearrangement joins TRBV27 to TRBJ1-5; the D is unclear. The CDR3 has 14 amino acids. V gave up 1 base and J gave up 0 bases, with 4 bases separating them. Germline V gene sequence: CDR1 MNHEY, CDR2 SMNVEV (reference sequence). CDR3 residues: CASSLLGSNQPQHF. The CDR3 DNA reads TGTGCCAGCAGTTTATTAGGTAGCAATCAGCCCCAGCATTTT.

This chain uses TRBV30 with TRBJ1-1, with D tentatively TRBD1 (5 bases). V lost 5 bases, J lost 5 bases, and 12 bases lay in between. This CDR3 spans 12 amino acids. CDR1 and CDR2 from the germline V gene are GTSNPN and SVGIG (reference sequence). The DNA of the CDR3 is TGTGCCTGGGGGGGGTTAGGGACTGAAGCTTTCTTT. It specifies CAWGGLGTEAFF.

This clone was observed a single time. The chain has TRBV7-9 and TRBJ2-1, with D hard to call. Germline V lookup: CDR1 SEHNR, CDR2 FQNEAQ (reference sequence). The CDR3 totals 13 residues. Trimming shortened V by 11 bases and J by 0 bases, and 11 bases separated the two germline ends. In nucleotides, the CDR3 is TGTGCCGGTAAACCGAGCTCCTACAATGAGCAGTTCTTC. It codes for CAGKPSSYNEQFF.

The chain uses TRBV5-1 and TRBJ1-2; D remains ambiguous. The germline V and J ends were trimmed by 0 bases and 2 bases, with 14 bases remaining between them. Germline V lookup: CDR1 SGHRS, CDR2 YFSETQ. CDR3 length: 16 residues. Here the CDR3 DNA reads TGCGCCAGCAGCTTGGGCCACCGGCAGGACAACTATGGCTACACCTTC. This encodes CASSLGHRQDNYGYTF.